The 24 T cell receptor beta chains below all came from one sample that was sequenced in a study of cytomegalovirus exposure and HLA in healthy donors. It was with 60 Vbeta and 13 Jbeta primers that the PCR ran. The table came from immunoSEQ multiplex PCR; TCRdb's copy has only in-frame clones and leaves some out. The table shows some 120,000 clones, with approximately 15% occurring only once. The sequencing sample was made of PBMCs. Receptor source: a woman under 30 in good health and CMV-seronegative.

The chain links TRBV6-6 to TRBJ1-5, with TRBD1 matching 7 bases. The V gene end was trimmed by 0 bases and the J gene end by 6 bases; junction bases not matched to a gene: 5. Looked up from germline, CDR1 is MNHNY and CDR2 is SVGAGI (reference sequence). This CDR3 contains 15 residues. This chain's CDR3 is CASSYSKGAGQPQHF. Here the CDR3 DNA reads TGTGCCAGCAGTTACTCGAAGGGGGCTGGTCAGCCCCAGCATTTT.

The chain uses TRBV2 and TRBJ1-1, with D maybe TRBD1 (6 bases). V was shortened by 8 bases and J by 0 bases, with 13 bases between the two germline ends. Per the germline V gene, CDR1 is SNHLY and CDR2 is FYNNEI. The length of the CDR3 is 14 residues. The CDR3 loop reads CASGGGMMNTEAFF. The DNA of the CDR3 is TGTGCCAGCGGGGGGGGCATGATGAACACTGAAGCTTTCTTT.

V and J are TRBV9 and TRBJ1-3; possible D gene TRBD1, 5 bases. Germline V gene data show CDR1 as SGDLS and CDR2 as YYNGEE. This CDR3 contains 14 residues. V lost 4 bases, J lost 4 bases, and 12 bases lay in between. The chain's CDR3 is CASSWGPSGNTIYF. The CDR3 DNA sequence: TGTGCCAGCAGCTGGGGCCCAAGCGGAAACACCATATATTTT.

The chain couples TRBV5-4 to TRBJ1-4; 8 positions match TRBD1. V was clipped by 2 bases and J by 8 bases; unmatched bases: 5. The V gene's germline CDR1 is SGHNT and CDR2 YYREEE (reference sequence). The CDR3 loop spans 14 amino acids. The CDR3 is CASSFDRGGEKLFF. The CDR3 DNA follows: TGTGCCAGCAGCTTTGACAGGGGCGGCGAAAAACTGTTTTTT.

This clone occurred once. The rearrangement uses TRBV30 and TRBJ1-3; D might be TRBD1 (6 bases). Germline loops: CDR1 GTSNPN, CDR2 SVGIG (reference sequence). CDR3 length: 14 amino acids. Deletions cut 5 bases from V and 5 bases from J, with 16 bases between. In nucleotides, the CDR3 is TGTGCCTGGTCCCCAGGGGCGAACCGAAACACCATATATTTT. It translates to CAWSPGANRNTIYF.

The chain is built from TRBV27 and TRBJ1-1; D might be TRBD1 (5 bases). Per germline, CDR1 MNHEY and CDR2 SMNVEV (reference sequence). This CDR3 contains 14 residues. Trimming left V 2 bases short and J 6 bases short, with 13 bases between. The CDR3 spells CASSLTSGYAEAFF. The CDR3 bases are TGTGCCAGCAGTTTAACATCAGGGTACGCTGAAGCTTTCTTT.

This clone was detected a few times. This sequence joins TRBV7-9 and TRBJ2-3; D ambiguous. V lost 4 bases and J lost 4, with 12 bases in between. Germline V gene data show CDR1 as SEHNR and CDR2 as FQNEAQ (reference sequence). The CDR3 extends over 14 amino acids. CDR3 sequence reads: CASSSVGGADTQYF. The CDR3, as DNA: TGTGCCAGCAGCTCCGTAGGTGGAGCAGATACGCAGTATTTT.

This clone was found a few times. This rearrangement joins TRBV5-1 to TRBJ1-5; the D gene is possibly TRBD1 (6 bases). V was pared by 4 bases and J by 6 bases, with 11 bases between. This CDR3 is built from 13 residues. Germline CDR1 is SGHRS and CDR2 is YFSETQ. In DNA form, the CDR3 reads TGCGCCAGCAGCCAACAAGGGGGTCAGCCCCAGCATTTT. Protein product: CASSQQGGQPQHF.

The chain is built from TRBV7-9 and TRBJ2-1; 14 bases line up with TRBD2. J was trimmed by 7 bases and V by 4 bases; bases with no gene match: 6. The germline V gene has CDR1 SEHNR and CDR2 FQNEAQ (reference sequence). The CDR3 runs 16 residues. The CDR3 region is CASSSPGTSGRNEQFF. The DNA for the CDR3 is TGTGCCAGCAGCTCACCCGGGACTAGCGGGAGAAATGAGCAGTTCTTC.

The V and J genes are TRBV2 and TRBJ1-5, with D unclear. CDR3 length: 15 amino acids. The V end was cut by 1 base, the J end by 1 base, with 8 bases between. From germline, CDR1 is SNHLY and CDR2 FYNNEI. Here the CDR3 DNA reads TGTGCCAGCAGTGAAGAGGGAGGGAGCAATCAGCCCCAGCATTTT. Amino acids: CASSEEGGSNQPQHF.

The rearrangement links TRBV4-1 to TRBJ1-2; D may be TRBD1 (6 bases). Germline lookup yields CDR1 MGHRA and CDR2 YSYEKL. The CDR3 contains 13 residues. The V gene lost 0 bases and the J gene lost 8 bases, with 10 bases spanning the gap. This CDR3 is CASSQEGASGYTF. Here the CDR3 DNA reads TGCGCCAGCAGCCAAGAGGGGGCCTCCGGCTACACCTTC.

This clone has a handful of counts. The V call is TRBV2, the J call TRBJ2-3; 8 nucleotides match TRBD1. The CDR3 runs to 15 residues. Germline-derived CDR1 and CDR2 are SNHLY and FYNNEI. V shed 6 bases, J shed 0 bases, and the junction held 5 bases outside the gene matches. In DNA form, the CDR3 reads TGTGCCAGCAGGCGGGACAGGACTAGCACAGATACGCAGTATTTT. This encodes CASRRDRTSTDTQYF.

This CDR3 is CASSQGYSYEQYF. In DNA form, the CDR3 reads TGTGCCAGCAGCCAAGGGTACTCGTACGAGCAGTACTTC. The chain employs TRBV14 and TRBJ2-7; D call uncertain. Germline CDR1 and CDR2: SGHDN and FVKESK. The CDR3 runs to 13 residues. V lost 1 base, J lost 4 bases, and 8 bases lay in between.

The V and J genes are TRBV6-1 and TRBJ2-5; D gene uncertain. Germline V gene data show CDR1 as MNHNS and CDR2 as SASEGT. The CDR3 has 12 amino acids. Trimming cost V 4 bases and J 2 bases, with 5 bases left between them. CDR3 region: CASSGTQETQYF. The CDR3 DNA sequence: TGTGCCAGCAGTGGTACACAAGAGACCCAGTACTTC.

This sequence joins TRBV30 and TRBJ1-3; D is unclear. Between the trimmed V and J ends, which lost 0 bases and 1 base, there was a span of 7 bases. Germline V gene data show CDR1 as GTSNPN and CDR2 as SVGIG (reference sequence). The CDR3 length is 14 residues. The chain's CDR3 is CAWSVRSSGNTIYF. The CDR3 DNA reads as TGTGCCTGGAGTGTCCGGTCTTCTGGAAACACCATATATTTT.

The chain recombines TRBV2 with TRBJ2-1; TRBD2 matches at 14 bases. V dropped 6 bases and J dropped 5; count of bases not matched to a gene: 3. This CDR3 spans 15 amino acids. Germline V lookup: CDR1 SNHLY, CDR2 FYNNEI. The CDR3 DNA is TGTGCCAGCAGAGCGGGACTAGCGGGAGACAATGAGCAGTTCTTC. Protein sequence: CASRAGLAGDNEQFF. The variable domain in full, completed from reference TRBV2 and TRBJ2-1, reads EPEVTQTPSHQVTQMGQEVILRCVPISNHLYFYWYRQILGQKVEFLVSFYNNEISEKSEIFDDQFSVERPDGSNFTLKIRSTKLEDSAMYFCASRAGLAGDNEQFFGPGTRLTVL.

The chain carries TRBV7-2 and TRBJ1-4, with D hard to call. Germline lookup yields CDR1 SGHTA and CDR2 FQGNSA. The V end was cut by 2 bases, the J end by 8 bases, with 12 bases between. This CDR3 spans 14 amino acids. The CDR3 DNA is TGTGCCAGCAGCTTAAGCTCCTCCTTAGAAAAACTGTTTTTT. Its protein product is CASSLSSSLEKLFF.

This clone was seen a few times. The gene calls are TRBV5-6 and TRBJ1-6, with D uncertain. V was shortened by 6 bases and J by 3 bases, with 13 bases between the two germline ends. This CDR3 contains 15 residues. Germline V gene lookup returns CDR1 SGHDT and CDR2 YYEEEE. CDR3 bases: TGTGCCAGCACCCTGCGGAACTTCTATAATTCACCCCTCCACTTT. Protein product: CASTLRNFYNSPLHF.

V gene TRBV5-8 combines with J gene TRBJ2-5; a weak D match, TRBD1 (5 bases). CDR1 is SGHTS and CDR2 is YDEGEE in the germline V gene. V was pared by 3 bases and J by 5 bases, with 8 bases between. The CDR3 sequence is 12 residues long. The CDR3 spells CASSSHRETQYF. The DNA of the CDR3 is TGTGCCAGCAGCTCACACAGGGAGACCCAGTACTTC. Complete variable domain (other parts from reference TRBV5-8 and TRBJ2-5): EAGVTQSPTHLIKTRGQQATLRCSPISGHTSVYWYQQALGLGLQFLLWYDEGEERNRGNFPPRFSGRQFPNYSSELNVNALELEDSALYLCASSSHRETQYFGPGTRLLVL.

This clone has just a few counts. This chain connects TRBV30 to TRBJ2-2; the match to TRBD1 covers 9 bases. Germline lookup yields CDR1 GTSNPN and CDR2 SVGIG (reference sequence). The CDR3 contains 14 residues. V was clipped by 6 bases and J by 6 bases; unmatched bases: 8. This CDR3 reads CACQGRTGAGELFF. The CDR3 DNA reads as TGTGCCTGCCAGGGACGGACAGGGGCCGGGGAGCTGTTTTTT.

This clone was seen a few times. As DNA, the CDR3 is TGCGCCAGCAGCCAGCGGACAGGCCTAAATGAAAAACTGTTTTTT. It is translated as CASSQRTGLNEKLFF. The chain joins TRBV4-3 to TRBJ1-4; 7 nucleotides align to TRBD1. Germline assignment: CDR1 LGHNA and CDR2 YSLEER. The CDR3 totals 15 residues. V shed 3 bases, J shed 5 bases, and the junction held 6 bases outside the gene matches.

This sequence joins TRBV5-1 and TRBJ2-7; tentatively, D is TRBD2 (5 bases). V lost 2 bases and J lost 7, with 10 bases in between. Germline CDR1 SGHRS, CDR2 YFSETQ. This CDR3 is 12 amino acids long. The CDR3 DNA is TGCGCCAGCAGCTTCCAAACGGGGGAGCAGTACTTC. As protein: CASSFQTGEQYF.

This clone was seen more than once but under ten times. The chain couples TRBV10-3 to TRBJ2-7; D is undetermined. The ends were cut back, 0 bases at V and 2 bases at J, with 11 bases in the middle. The germline gives CDR1 ENHRY, CDR2 SYGVKD. The CDR3 covers 15 residues. The CDR3 DNA reads TGTGCCATCAGTGAGTCCGAATACTTCCCCTACGAGCAGTACTTC. Translation gives CAISESEYFPYEQYF.

The genes are TRBV30 and TRBJ1-4; tentative D call: TRBD1 (6 bases). Germline V gene lookup returns CDR1 GTSNPN and CDR2 SVGIG (reference sequence). The CDR3 consists of 12 residues. Between the trimmed V and J ends, which lost 7 bases and 8 bases, there was a span of 14 bases. The CDR3 spells CAFRPGGEKLFF. The CDR3 nucleotides are TGTGCCTTCCGTCCGGGGGGCGAAAAACTGTTTTTT.